Below, 32 T cell receptor beta chains from the same sample are listed, as sequenced in a study of response to subunit inactivated influenza vaccine. TCRdb re-analysed the RT-PCR reads in MiXCR, keeping a single row per CDR3 protein. The table records hundreds of thousands of distinct CDR3 sequences, approximately 14% of them present only once. Sequencing was performed on PBMCs from blood, taken less than 15 days before vaccination. These receptors were taken from a man aged 50-59 years who received an inactivated influenza vaccine.

CDR3 amino acids: CASSSWDREETQYF. CDR3 nucleotides: TGTGCCAGCAGTTCTTGGGACAGAGAAGAGACCCAGTACTTC. The chain combines TRBV14 with TRBJ2-5; TRBD1 aligns across 7 bases. V lost 6 bases, J lost 3 bases, and 7 bases stayed unmatched. CDR1 and CDR2 (germline): SGHDN, FVKESK. The CDR3 contains 14 residues.

The CDR3 protein is CASSLRWDQETQYF. For the CDR3, the DNA is TGTGCCAGCAGCTTAAGGTGGGACCAAGAGACCCAGTACTTC. This chain joins TRBV11-2 and TRBJ2-5; D remains ambiguous. V was clipped by 2 bases and J by 0 bases, with 7 bases between them. Germline CDR1 SGHAT, CDR2 FQNNGV. The CDR3 has 14 amino acids.

This chain links TRBV27 with TRBJ2-7, with TRBD1 identical over 8 bases. CDR3 length equals 14 residues. Per germline, CDR1 MNHEY and CDR2 SMNVEV (reference sequence). The junction had 4 bases not matched to a gene; V was cut back by 3 bases and J by 3 bases. The CDR3 protein is CASSFRGQDYEQYF. CDR3 DNA: TGTGCCAGCAGTTTCCGGGGACAGGACTACGAGCAGTACTTC.

This clonotype was recorded a few times. CDR3 sequence (DNA): TGCAGTGCTAGTCCCGGGACTGGTGAGCAGTTCTTC. This encodes CSASPGTGEQFF. The chain links TRBV20-1 to TRBJ2-1, with D possibly being TRBD2 (6 bases). Germline assignment: CDR1 DFQATT and CDR2 SNEGSKA (reference sequence). Trimming took off 3 bases at V and 9 bases at J, with 12 bases between the two ends. This CDR3 comprises 12 residues.

The chain is built from TRBV9 and TRBJ1-5; perhaps TRBD1 as D (6 bases). The CDR3 consists of 15 residues. Germline values: CDR1 SGDLS, CDR2 YYNGEE. V lost 3 bases, J lost 3 bases, and 13 bases lay in between. CDR3 region: CASSAHGQTNQPQHF. CDR3 coding DNA: TGTGCCAGCAGCGCCCACGGACAGACCAATCAGCCCCAGCATTTT.

This clonotype was seen a few times. This rearrangement joins TRBV6-5 to TRBJ2-5; D is unclear. V lost 1 base and J lost 5, with 8 bases in between. Germline assignment: CDR1 MNHEY and CDR2 SVGAGI. The CDR3 runs to 13 residues. CDR3 DNA sequence: TGTGCCAGCAGTTACTGGGGTCCGGAGACCCAGTACTTC. This encodes CASSYWGPETQYF.

The chain couples TRBV20-1 to TRBJ2-1, with 7 nucleotides matching TRBD1. V shed 0 bases and J 10 bases; nucleotides not matched to a gene: 6. Per germline, CDR1 DFQATT and CDR2 SNEGSKA (reference sequence). The CDR3 loop spans 13 amino acids. CDR3 sequence (DNA): TGCAGTGCTAGAGATTATAGGGGGCAGGAGCAGTTCTTC. Translating gives CSARDYRGQEQFF.

Details on this clonotype: This CDR3 is missing its conserved last phenylalanine or tryptophan, likely due to a read error. The V call is TRBV12-3 or TRBV12-4, the J call TRBJ2-7; 10 bases are a match to TRBD2. This CDR3 spans 14 amino acids. V was clipped by 5 bases and J by 7 bases; unmatched bases: 8. The CDR3 DNA reads TGTGCCAGCAGTCATAGCGGGGGGCTCCGGGAGCAGTACTAC. Translation gives CASSHSGGLREQYY.

This clonotype occurred a few times. The chain combines TRBV29-1 with TRBJ2-5; D not certain. The V end lost 3 bases, the J end lost 5 bases, and 7 bases lay between the germline ends. CDR1 and CDR2 (germline): SQVTM, ANQGSEA. CDR3 length equals 11 residues. DNA for the CDR3: TGCAGCGTTGATTATCCGGAGACCCAGTACTTC. Translation gives CSVDYPETQYF.

This rearrangement joins TRBV20-1 to TRBJ2-3, with a tentative D call TRBD2 (5 bases). This CDR3 is 15 amino acids long. The V gene's germline CDR1 is DFQATT and CDR2 SNEGSKA (reference sequence). V was trimmed by 1 base and J by 6 bases, leaving 17 bases between them. In DNA form, the CDR3 reads TGCAGTGCTAGAGCGGCCTTTGGAGGCCGGGATACGCAGTATTTT. This sequence encodes CSARAAFGGRDTQYF.

The sample holds many counts of this clonotype. This chain connects TRBV12-3 or TRBV12-4 to TRBJ1-5; unclear D gene. The CDR3 runs to 15 residues. V lost 6 bases, J lost 0 bases, and 12 bases lay in between. The CDR3 loop reads CASSTDGYSNQPQHF. The CDR3 coding sequence is TGTGCCAGCAGCACGGACGGGTATAGCAATCAGCCCCAGCATTTT.

This clonotype has just a few counts. The rearrangement uses TRBV5-4 and TRBJ2-4; 8 positions agree with TRBD1. V lost 4 bases to trimming and J lost 8 bases; unmatched junction nucleotides: 8. The germline CDR1 and CDR2 sequences are SGHNT and YYREEE (reference sequence). This CDR3 contains 14 residues. In nucleotides, the CDR3 is TGTGCCAGCAGCCTCGGACAGGGTGGCTACATTCAGTACTTC. Translation: CASSLGQGGYIQYF. Looking up the rest from reference TRBV5-4 and TRBJ2-4 gives the full variable domain: ETGVTQSPTHLIKTRGQQVTLRCSSQSGHNTVSWYQQALGQGPQFIFQYYREEENGRGNFPPRFSGLQFPNYSSELNVNALELDDSALYLCASSLGQGGYIQYFGAGTRLSVL.

The V call is TRBV7-2, the J call TRBJ1-5; tentative D call: TRBD1 (6 bases). The CDR3 extends over 15 amino acids. CDR1 and CDR2 (germline): SGHTA, FQGNSA. V lost 2 bases and J 6 bases, leaving 14 bases between the germline ends. The CDR3 spells CASSLLQGKFQPQHF. The CDR3 nucleotides are TGTGCCAGCAGCTTACTTCAGGGGAAGTTTCAGCCCCAGCATTTT.

This chain uses TRBV21-1 with TRBJ2-7; the D call of TRBD1 is as the table states it, not checked on the DNA. TRBV21-1 is given as a pseudogene. The CDR3 loop spans 15 amino acids. Here the CDR3 DNA reads TGTGCCAGCAGCAAAGCGCGCGGGGCGGGGTACGAGCAGTACTTC. Translation gives CASSKARGAGYEQYF.

The chain couples TRBV11-2 to TRBJ2-3; 12 nucleotides line up with TRBD2. The length of the CDR3 is 16 residues. CDR1 SGHAT and CDR2 FQNNGV come from the germline V gene. J was trimmed by 4 bases and V by 5 bases; bases with no gene match: 7. CDR3 protein: CASSAQLAGGSDTQYF. The CDR3 nucleotides are TGTGCCAGCAGCGCACAACTAGCGGGAGGTTCAGATACGCAGTATTTT. The whole variable domain, remainder taken from reference TRBV11-2 and TRBJ2-3, is EAGVAQSPRYKIIEKRQSVAFWCNPISGHATLYWYQQILGQGPKLLIQFQNNGVVDDSQLPKDRFSAERLKGVDSTLKIQPAKLEDSAVYLCASSAQLAGGSDTQYFGPGTRLTVL.

The genes are TRBV20-1 and TRBJ2-7; 9 positions match TRBD2. The CDR3 sequence is 15 residues long. Germline-derived CDR1 and CDR2 are DFQATT and SNEGSKA (reference sequence). Germline trimming cut 5 bases from V and 0 bases from J; bases unmatched to any gene: 8. CDR3 in amino acids: CSAEGTSSDSYEQYF. In DNA form, the CDR3 reads TGCAGTGCTGAGGGGACTAGCAGCGACTCCTACGAGCAGTACTTC.

This rearrangement joins TRBV6-2 or TRBV6-3 to TRBJ2-1, with D possibly matching TRBD1 (8 bases). The V and J ends lost 6 bases and 4 bases respectively, with 16 bases between them. In germline, CDR1 is MNHEY, CDR2 SVGEGT. The CDR3 consists of 15 residues. The CDR3 nucleotides are TGTGCCAGCAGGGCAGACAGGGGAGGGTACAATGAGCAGTTCTTC. As protein: CASRADRGGYNEQFF.

This chain links TRBV27 with TRBJ2-1; TRBD2 aligns across 8 bases. This CDR3 comprises 15 residues. Germline trimming cut 6 bases from V and 5 bases from J; bases unmatched to any gene: 9. Germline V gene lookup returns CDR1 MNHEY and CDR2 SMNVEV (reference sequence). This chain's CDR3 is CASSHRGGMNNEQFF. As DNA, the CDR3 is TGTGCCAGCAGCCACCGGGGGGGTATGAACAATGAGCAGTTCTTC.

This clonotype has ten or more counts. The V and J genes are TRBV7-2 and TRBJ2-7; 7 nucleotides agree with TRBD2. There are 14 residues in the CDR3. The trim removed 6 bases at V and 0 bases at J, leaving 5 bases unmatched. CDR1 and CDR2 (germline): SGHTA, FQGNSA. CDR3 loop: CASSLGRGSYEQYF. CDR3 bases: TGTGCCAGCAGTCTAGGGAGGGGCTCCTACGAGCAGTACTTC.

The J gene is TRBJ2-3, the V gene TRBV12-3 or TRBV12-4; D call uncertain. The CDR3 is 17 amino acids. Trimming took 1 base from V and 4 from J, leaving 18 bases between them. The CDR3 sequence is CASSLDRSFSLADTQYF. The CDR3 coding sequence is TGTGCCAGCAGTTTAGACCGGAGCTTCAGTCTAGCAGATACGCAGTATTTT.

V usage is TRBV11-2 and J usage is TRBJ2-3; 11 bases fit TRBD2. The CDR3 loop spans 15 amino acids. Germline lookup yields CDR1 SGHAT and CDR2 FQNNGV. V lost 0 bases, J lost 7 bases, and 3 bases stayed unmatched. The CDR3: CASSLDSGGGNTQYF. CDR3 coding DNA: TGTGCCAGCAGCTTAGATAGCGGGGGGGGAAATACGCAGTATTTT.

The V and J genes are TRBV6-1 and TRBJ2-1; D might be TRBD1 (5 bases). Trimming stripped 5 bases from V and 9 bases from J, with 14 bases between. Germline loops: CDR1 MNHNS, CDR2 SASEGT. The CDR3 is 13 residues long. The CDR3 loop reads CASSQGFLGEQFF. In DNA, the CDR3 is TGTGCCAGCAGTCAGGGTTTTCTGGGTGAGCAGTTCTTC.

The CDR3 region is CASSHRGQGPDTQYF. CDR3 DNA: TGCGCCAGCAGCCACCGGGGCCAGGGGCCAGATACGCAGTATTTT. The chain has TRBV4-3 and TRBJ2-3; D might be TRBD1 (6 bases). Per germline, CDR1 LGHNA and CDR2 YSLEER. This CDR3 comprises 15 residues. V was shortened by 3 bases and J by 4 bases, with 14 bases between the two germline ends.

In its sample, this clonotype was seen many times. This rearrangement joins TRBV4-1 to TRBJ1-2, with D unresolved. The CDR3 totals 12 residues. Germline V lookup: CDR1 MGHRA, CDR2 YSYEKL. Trimming pared 1 base from V and 8 bases from J, leaving 8 bases between. The CDR3 reads CASSQVSGGYTF. CDR3 DNA sequence: TGCGCCAGCAGCCAAGTTTCCGGCGGCTACACCTTC.

The gene calls are TRBV7-9 and TRBJ2-1; 7 bases are a match to TRBD2. Germline V lookup: CDR1 SEHNR, CDR2 FQNEAQ (reference sequence). V shed 2 bases and J 2 bases; nucleotides not matched to a gene: 6. The CDR3 contains 16 residues. This CDR3 is CASSLIAGATYNEQFF. CDR3 coding DNA: TGTGCCAGCAGCTTAATAGCGGGTGCAACCTACAATGAGCAGTTCTTC.

The gene calls are TRBV18 and TRBJ1-1; a possible D gene is TRBD1 (5 bases). V was pared by 1 base and J by 4 bases, with 13 bases between. Germline V gene lookup returns CDR1 KGHSH and CDR2 LQKENI. CDR3 length equals 15 residues. In DNA form, the CDR3 reads TGTGCCAGCTCACCACGGCAGGGTGGAATCACTGAAGCTTTCTTT. This sequence encodes CASSPRQGGITEAFF.

This clonotype was detected only a few times. The V call is TRBV9, the J call TRBJ2-7; either TRBD1 or TRBD2 may supply D (6 bases each). The germline V and J ends were trimmed by 0 bases and 5 bases, with 12 bases remaining between them. Germline CDR1 reads SGDLS; CDR2 reads YYNGEE. The CDR3 spans 14 residues. The CDR3 region has the DNA TGTGCCAGCAGCGTAGCGGGGGCGGTGGACGAGCAGTACTTC. Protein product: CASSVAGAVDEQYF.

This clonotype showed up many times. The CDR3 region has the DNA TGCGCCAGCAGCTTGGATGGGGGCGCTAGGACTGAAGCTTTCTTT. Translation gives CASSLDGGARTEAFF. The rearrangement links TRBV5-1 to TRBJ1-1; perhaps TRBD1 as D (6 bases). The CDR3 is 15 residues long. Per the germline V gene, CDR1 is SGHRS and CDR2 is YFSETQ. V shed 0 bases and J shed 5 bases, with 14 bases lying between them.

The chain combines TRBV4-2 with TRBJ2-7; TRBD1 might be the D (5 bases). This CDR3 contains 14 residues. In germline, CDR1 is LGHNA, CDR2 YNFKEQ. The ends were cut back, 5 bases at V and 3 bases at J, with 14 bases in the middle. CDR3 nucleotides: TGTGCCAGCAGCTTGGGGCCCCTCTGCTACGAGCAGTACTTC. It is translated as CASSLGPLCYEQYF.

The chain is built from TRBV5-6 and TRBJ1-1; D remains ambiguous. The V and J ends lost 4 bases and 3 bases respectively, with 16 bases between them. Germline CDR1 is SGHDT and CDR2 is YYEEEE. The CDR3 spans 15 residues. The CDR3 loop is CASSPGLRGDTEAFF. CDR3 sequence (DNA): TGTGCCAGCAGCCCCGGGCTCCGGGGTGACACTGAAGCTTTCTTT.

V usage is TRBV5-1 and J usage is TRBJ2-6; tentatively, D is TRBD2 (6 bases). Germline CDR1 and CDR2: SGHRS and YFSETQ. The CDR3 runs to 16 residues. V lost 3 bases and J 4 bases, leaving 14 bases between the germline ends. The CDR3 protein is CASSSEGAYGANVLTF. For the CDR3, the DNA is TGCGCCAGCAGCTCGGAGGGAGCTTACGGGGCCAACGTCCTGACTTTC.

The table lists this clonotype with many counts. V is TRBV11-1 and J is TRBJ2-1; no clear D. V was clipped by 3 bases and J by 10 bases, with 16 bases between them. Looked up from germline, CDR1 is SGHAT and CDR2 is FQDESV (reference sequence). The CDR3 contains 14 residues. The DNA for the CDR3 is TGTGCCAGCAGCTTCAATTTCGGGTCTGGCGAGCAGTTCTTC. This codes for CASSFNFGSGEQFF.